The present T cell receptor beta chain was sequenced within a study of human T cells and chemical hapten exposure. The sample's time point: patch test 3, about 24 weeks after DPC sensitization. Stated treatment: therapeutic diphenylcyclopropenone sensitization with weekly scalp DPC. The CDR3 is 11 residues long. Per germline, CDR1 MDHEN and CDR2 SYDVKM. V gave up 8 bases and J gave up 5 bases, with 9 bases separating them. In this sample, this clonotype turned up a few times. From the RACE reads, TCRdb called clonotypes with MiXCR, one entry per CDR3 protein. The sample has approximately 90,000 distinct CDR3 sequences, less than 35% seen once.

The genes are TRBV28 and TRBJ2-5; the D gene is possibly TRBD1 (5 bases). Here the sequenced sample was whole blood, taken in connection with sensitization to the hapten diphenylcyclopropenone (DPC). The sequence came from a man in his forties or fifties with alopecia areata. Some clones in this sample may be carry-over from other donors' samples. In nucleotides, the CDR3 is TGTGCCAGCCGACAGCTGGAGACCCAGTACTTC. Protein product: CASRQLETQYF.